This TCR beta chain was found in a study of beta chain features in type 1 diabetes. Study-wide background: Age, gender and cell yields were similar between patients and healthy donors.

This clone was seen more than once but under ten times. Its antigen remains unidentified. Expressed TCRB transcripts were sequenced because the entire RNA isolate underwent reverse transcription. Method: immunoSEQ multiplex PCR; TCRdb's copy keeps in-frame clones and lacks some. The data show approximately 340,000 clones, about 15% seen once. Germline V lookup: CDR1 MNHNS, CDR2 SASEGT. V shed 8 bases, J shed 3 bases, and the junction held 4 bases outside the gene matches. The length of the CDR3 is 14 residues. Study-level points and caveats: For TCRB rearrangement, an influence of HLA type remained unresolved here.

This sequence originates from a woman aged 18-35 years in good health. What was sequenced was naive CD4+ T cells from blood. The V and J genes are TRBV6-1 and TRBJ2-7; 13 bases match TRBD2. The CDR3 DNA is TGTGCCAGCCGACTAGCGGGAGGAGACTACGAGCAGTACTTC. Amino acids: CASRLAGGDYEQYF.